The 7 T cell receptor beta chains presented below share a single source sample, sequenced in a study of CD8+CD57+ T cells in acquired aplastic anemia. Genomic DNA served as template for TCR beta VDJ and CDR3 profiling. Using its own MiXCR run on the reads, TCRdb lists one record per CDR3 protein. The sample has over 150,000 distinct CDR3 sequences; around half are singletons. All sequencing subjects had displayed CD8+CD57+ cell expansion on flow cytometry. Material: sorted CD4+, CD8+, or CD8+CD57+ T cells (not recorded which) from PBMCs. These receptors came from a human donor with aplastic anemia.

The J gene is TRBJ1-2, the V gene TRBV10-3; D ambiguous. Germline assignment: CDR1 ENHRY and CDR2 SYGVKD. The CDR3 is made up of 12 amino acids. V lost 2 bases to trimming and J lost 8 bases, with 9 bases between them. As DNA, the CDR3 is TGTGCCATCAGTGAGACCTCGACGGGCTACACCTTC. Its protein is CAISETSTGYTF.

This clonotype has more than one count but fewer than ten. The V and J genes are TRBV6-5 and TRBJ1-1, with TRBD1 matching 9 bases. Germline V gene lookup returns CDR1 MNHEY and CDR2 SVGAGI. V was clipped by 0 bases and J by 4 bases; unmatched bases: 0. The CDR3 totals 14 residues. The CDR3 region has the DNA TGTGCCAGCAGTTACTCGGGACAGGGCACTGAAGCTTTCTTT. Protein: CASSYSGQGTEAFF.

As for this clonotype: This clone may be a read error of a much larger clone one base away. The V call is TRBV5-1, the J call TRBJ1-3; D is ambiguous. The germline CDR1 and CDR2 sequences are SGHRS and YFSETQ. The CDR3 runs 15 residues. The CDR3 spells CASSLGGISGDTIYF. CDR3 DNA sequence: TGCGCCAGCAGCTTGGGTGGGATCTCTGGAGACACCATATATTTT.

This chain connects TRBV29-1 to TRBJ2-7; tentatively, D is TRBD1 or TRBD2 (5 bases each). V dropped 5 bases and J dropped 2 bases, with 13 bases sitting between them. The CDR3 runs 13 residues. Germline assignment: CDR1 SQVTM and CDR2 ANQGSEA. CDR3 sequence (DNA): TGCAGCGTTTCGGGGCAGGCGGCCTACGAGCAGTACTTC. This encodes CSVSGQAAYEQYF.

In its sample, this clonotype was seen a few times. The rearrangement joins TRBV10-3 to TRBJ1-2; the D gene is possibly TRBD1 (5 bases). The CDR3 extends over 14 amino acids. The V gene's germline CDR1 is ENHRY and CDR2 SYGVKD. V was trimmed by 4 bases and J by 1 base, leaving 10 bases between them. The CDR3 loop reads CAISADTLNYGYTF. The CDR3 DNA sequence: TGTGCCATCAGTGCGGACACCCTTAACTATGGCTACACCTTC.

The chain combines TRBV7-2 with TRBJ1-6; D uncertain. Germline V gene lookup returns CDR1 SGHTA and CDR2 FQGNSA. The CDR3 sequence is 13 residues long. V gave up 1 base and J gave up 13 bases, with 11 bases separating them. This chain's CDR3 is CASSLGGVMPLHF. For the CDR3, the DNA is TGTGCCAGCAGCTTAGGCGGGGTGATGCCCCTCCACTTT. Drawing the rest from reference TRBV7-2 and TRBJ1-6, the complete variable domain is GAGVSQSPSNKVTEKGKDVELRCDPISGHTALYWYRQSLGQGLEFLIYFQGNSAPDKSGLPSDRFSAERTGGSVSTLTIQRTQQEDSAVYLCASSLGGVMPLHFGNGTRLTVT.

This clonotype has a count of ten or more. The chain employs TRBV19 and TRBJ2-2; either TRBD1 or TRBD2 may supply D (7 bases each). The CDR3 runs 18 residues. V was shortened by 4 bases and J by 7 bases, with 25 bases between the two germline ends. CDR1 is LNHDA, CDR2 SQIVND, per germline (reference sequence). The CDR3: CASSTPWLGTAGSGELFF. The CDR3 DNA reads as TGTGCCAGTAGTACACCTTGGCTCGGGACAGCGGGGAGCGGGGAGCTGTTTTTT.